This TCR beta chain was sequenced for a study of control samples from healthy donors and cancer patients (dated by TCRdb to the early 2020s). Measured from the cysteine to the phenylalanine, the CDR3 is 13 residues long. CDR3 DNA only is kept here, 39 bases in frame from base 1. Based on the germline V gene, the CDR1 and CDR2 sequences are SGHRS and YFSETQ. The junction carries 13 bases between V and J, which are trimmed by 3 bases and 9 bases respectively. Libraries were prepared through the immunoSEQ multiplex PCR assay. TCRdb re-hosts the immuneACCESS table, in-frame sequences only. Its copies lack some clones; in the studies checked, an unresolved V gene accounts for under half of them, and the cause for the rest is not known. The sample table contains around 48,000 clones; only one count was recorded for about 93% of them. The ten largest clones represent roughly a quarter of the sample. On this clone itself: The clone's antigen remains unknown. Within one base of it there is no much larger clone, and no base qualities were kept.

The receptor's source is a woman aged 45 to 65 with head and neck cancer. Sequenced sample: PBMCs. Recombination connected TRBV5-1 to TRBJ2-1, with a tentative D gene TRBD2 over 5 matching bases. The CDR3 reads CASSSGNAGEQFF. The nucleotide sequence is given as TGCGCCAGCAGCTCCGGGAATGCGGGTGAGCAGTTCTTC.